A selection of T cell receptor beta chains follows, all from one sample in a study of neurological immune-mediated disorders. MiXCR, run by TCRdb on the 5' RACE reads, gives a single entry per CDR3 protein. The table lists 30,000 to 40,000 distinct CDR3 sequences, around 4% of them singletons. The source material was PBMCs. These receptors were obtained from a man aged 25 to 40 with multiple sclerosis. Each CDR3 is given with its conserved first and last residue. Fields, in order: V gene, J gene, clone size, D gene, CDR3 protein, CDR3 DNA. D genes are given only for firm matches. Clone size is given for some rows only: seen once, a few or many times, or a class if the clone is expanded.

TRBV12-3/TRBV12-4,TRBJ1-2,many,.,CASSLAGDGYTF,TGTGCCAGCAGTTTAGCGGGGGATGGCTACACCTTC
TRBV9,TRBJ2-5,few,TRBD1,CASSVGTAQETQYF,TGTGCCAGCAGCGTCGGGACAGCTCAAGAGACCCAGTACTTC
TRBV5-6,TRBJ1-6,.,TRBD1,CASSEPAGGWSPLNF,TGTGCCAGCAGCGAACCAGCAGGGGGCTGGTCACCCCTCAACTTT
TRBV20-1,TRBJ2-5,many,.,CSAEAGLQETQYF,TGCAGTGCTGAGGCGGGCCTACAAGAGACCCAGTACTTC
TRBV7-2,TRBJ1-1,many,.,CASSLGRANTEAFF,TGTGCCAGCAGTTTGGGACGAGCGAACACTGAAGCTTTCTTT
TRBV4-3,TRBJ2-1,many,TRBD2,CASSQDIPSGGNNEQFF,TGCGCCAGCAGCCAAGATATCCCTAGCGGGGGAAACAATGAGCAGTTCTTC
TRBV10-3,TRBJ1-2,many,.,CAIKGGDYGYTF,TGTGCCATCAAAGGGGGGGACTATGGCTACACCTTC
TRBV6-5,TRBJ1-2,many,.,CAAQDSSNNYGYTF,TGTGCCGCCCAAGACAGTAGTAATAACTATGGCTACACCTTC
TRBV12-3/TRBV12-4,TRBJ1-2,many,.,CASSGGYGYTF,TGTGCCAGCAGTGGGGGGTACGGCTACACCTTC
TRBV10-3,TRBJ2-7,few,.,CAIRAGANSYEQYF,TGTGCCATCAGGGCAGGGGCAAACTCCTACGAGCAGTACTTC
TRBV20-1,TRBJ2-7,many,TRBD2,CSAPKLAGGEYEQYF,TGCAGTGCCCCAAAACTAGCGGGGGGGGAGTACGAGCAGTACTTC
TRBV10-3,TRBJ2-3,many,TRBD1,CAIISGQGADTQYF,TGTGCCATCATTTCGGGACAGGGGGCAGATACGCAGTATTTT
TRBV5-6,TRBJ1-2,many,.,CASSPLDSRGGGYTF,TGTGCCAGCAGCCCCCTTGACAGCCGCGGGGGTGGCTACACCTTC
TRBV10-2,TRBJ2-5,.,.,CASSEASGGTQYF,TGCGCCAGCAGTGAGGCTAGTGGGGGAACCCAGTACTTC
TRBV20-1,TRBJ1-2,many,.,CSARDSNYGYTF,TGCAGTGCTAGAGACAGTAACTATGGCTACACCTTC